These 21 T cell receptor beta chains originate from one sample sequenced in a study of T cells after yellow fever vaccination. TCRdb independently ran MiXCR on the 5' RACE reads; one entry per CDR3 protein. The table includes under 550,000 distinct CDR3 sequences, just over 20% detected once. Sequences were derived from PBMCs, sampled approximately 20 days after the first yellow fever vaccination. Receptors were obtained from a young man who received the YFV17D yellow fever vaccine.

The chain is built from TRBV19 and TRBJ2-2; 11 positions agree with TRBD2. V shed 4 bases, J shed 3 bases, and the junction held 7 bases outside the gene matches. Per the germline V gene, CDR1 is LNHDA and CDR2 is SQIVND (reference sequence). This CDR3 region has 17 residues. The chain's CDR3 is CASSTPLAGAYTGELFF. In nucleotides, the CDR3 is TGTGCCAGTAGTACCCCACTAGCGGGGGCGTACACCGGGGAGCTGTTTTTT.

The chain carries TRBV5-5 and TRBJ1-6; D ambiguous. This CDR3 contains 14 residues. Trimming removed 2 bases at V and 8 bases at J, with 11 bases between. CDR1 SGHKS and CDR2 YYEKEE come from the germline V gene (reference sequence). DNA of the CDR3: TGTGCCAGCAGCTTCCCTTCCGGGCATTCACCCCTCCACTTT. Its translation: CASSFPSGHSPLHF.

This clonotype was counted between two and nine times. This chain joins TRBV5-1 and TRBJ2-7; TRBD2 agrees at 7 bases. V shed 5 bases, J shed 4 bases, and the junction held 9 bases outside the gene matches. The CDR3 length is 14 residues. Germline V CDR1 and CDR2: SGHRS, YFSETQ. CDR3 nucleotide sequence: TGCGCCAGCAGTAAAAGCAGCGGGGATTACGAGCAGTACGTC. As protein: CASSKSSGDYEQYV.

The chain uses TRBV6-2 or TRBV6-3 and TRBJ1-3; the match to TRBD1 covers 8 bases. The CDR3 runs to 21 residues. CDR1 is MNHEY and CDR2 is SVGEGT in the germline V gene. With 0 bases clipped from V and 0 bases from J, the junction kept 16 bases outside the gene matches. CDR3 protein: CASSYSPTGGPRTFSGNTIYF. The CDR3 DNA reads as TGTGCCAGCAGTTACTCGCCCACAGGGGGACCCCGAACATTCTCTGGAAACACCATATATTTT.

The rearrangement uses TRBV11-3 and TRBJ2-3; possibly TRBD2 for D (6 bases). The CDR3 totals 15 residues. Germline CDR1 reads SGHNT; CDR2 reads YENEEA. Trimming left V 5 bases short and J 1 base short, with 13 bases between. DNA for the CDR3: TGTGCCAGCAGCCGCGGGACTCTGGGCACAGATACGCAGTATTTT. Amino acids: CASSRGTLGTDTQYF. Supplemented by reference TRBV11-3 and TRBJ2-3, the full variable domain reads EAGVVQSPRYKIIEKKQPVAFWCNPISGHNTLYWYLQNLGQGPELLIRYENEEAVDDSQLPKDRFSAERLKGVDSTLKIQPAELGDSAVYLCASSRGTLGTDTQYFGPGTRLTVL.

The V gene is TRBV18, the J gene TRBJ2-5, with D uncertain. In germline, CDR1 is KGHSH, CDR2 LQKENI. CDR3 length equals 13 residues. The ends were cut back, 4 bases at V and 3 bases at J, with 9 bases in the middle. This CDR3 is CASSRSVEETQYF. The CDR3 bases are TGTGCCAGCTCACGGTCGGTCGAAGAGACCCAGTACTTC.

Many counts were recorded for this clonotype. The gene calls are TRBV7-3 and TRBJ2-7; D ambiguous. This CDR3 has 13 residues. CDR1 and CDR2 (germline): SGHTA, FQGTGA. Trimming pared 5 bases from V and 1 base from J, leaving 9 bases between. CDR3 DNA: TGTGCCAGCAGCCCCGGAGTTTCCTACGAGCAGTACTTC. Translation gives CASSPGVSYEQYF. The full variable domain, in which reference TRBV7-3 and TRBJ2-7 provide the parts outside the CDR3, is GAGVSQTPSNKVTEKGKYVELRCDPISGHTALYWYRQSLGQGPEFLIYFQGTGAADDSGLPNDRFFAVRPEGSVSTLKIQRTERGDSAVYLCASSPGVSYEQYFGPGTRLTVT.

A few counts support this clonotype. This CDR3 is CASSLEARSANYGYTF. The CDR3 DNA sequence: TGCGCCAGCAGCTTGGAGGCCAGGTCGGCTAACTATGGCTACACCTTC. The gene calls are TRBV5-1 and TRBJ1-2; no firm D call. The V end was cut by 0 bases, the J end by 0 bases, with 12 bases between. This CDR3 region has 16 residues. From germline, CDR1 is SGHRS and CDR2 YFSETQ. Full variable domain (missing parts from reference TRBV5-1 and TRBJ1-2): KAGVTQTPRYLIKTRGQQVTLSCSPISGHRSVSWYQQTPGQGLQFLFEYFSETQRNKGNFPGRFSGRQFSNSRSEMNVSTLELGDSALYLCASSLEARSANYGYTFGSGTRLTVV.

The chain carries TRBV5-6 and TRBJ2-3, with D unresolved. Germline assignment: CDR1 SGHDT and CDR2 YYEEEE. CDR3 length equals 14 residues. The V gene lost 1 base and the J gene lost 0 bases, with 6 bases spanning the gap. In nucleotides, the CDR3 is TGTGCCAGCAGCTTGCTAGTCAGCACAGATACGCAGTATTTT. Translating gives CASSLLVSTDTQYF.

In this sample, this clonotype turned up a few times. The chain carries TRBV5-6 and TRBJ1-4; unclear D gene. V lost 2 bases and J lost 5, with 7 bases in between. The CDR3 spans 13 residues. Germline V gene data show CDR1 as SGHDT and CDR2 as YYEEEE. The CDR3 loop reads CASSLRTNEKLFF. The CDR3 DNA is TGTGCCAGCAGCTTAAGGACGAATGAAAAACTGTTTTTT.

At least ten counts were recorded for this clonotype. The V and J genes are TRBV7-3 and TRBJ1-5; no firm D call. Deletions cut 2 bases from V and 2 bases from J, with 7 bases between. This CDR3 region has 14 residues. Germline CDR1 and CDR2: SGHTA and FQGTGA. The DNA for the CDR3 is TGTGCCAGCAGCTTAGGGGAAGGCAATCAGCCCCAGCATTTT. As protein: CASSLGEGNQPQHF.

The CDR3 region is CASSQDPWTDTQYF. CDR3 coding DNA: TGTGCCAGCAGCCAAGATCCGTGGACAGATACGCAGTATTTT. The chain combines TRBV14 with TRBJ2-3; no clear D. The CDR3 contains 14 residues. Germline CDR1 reads SGHDN; CDR2 reads FVKESK. The V and J ends lost 0 bases and 3 bases respectively, with 7 bases between them.

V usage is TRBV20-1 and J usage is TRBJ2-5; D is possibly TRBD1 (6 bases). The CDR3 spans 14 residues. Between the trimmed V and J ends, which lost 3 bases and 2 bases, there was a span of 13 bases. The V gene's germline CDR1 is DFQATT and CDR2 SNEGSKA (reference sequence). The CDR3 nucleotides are TGCAGTGCTAGGGGGGACACCTTTCAAGAGACCCAGTACTTC. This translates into CSARGDTFQETQYF.

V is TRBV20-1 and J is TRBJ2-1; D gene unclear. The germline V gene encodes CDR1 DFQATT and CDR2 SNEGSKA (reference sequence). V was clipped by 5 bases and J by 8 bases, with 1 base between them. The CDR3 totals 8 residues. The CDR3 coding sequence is TGCAGTGCTTATGAGCAGTTCTTC. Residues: CSAYEQFF.

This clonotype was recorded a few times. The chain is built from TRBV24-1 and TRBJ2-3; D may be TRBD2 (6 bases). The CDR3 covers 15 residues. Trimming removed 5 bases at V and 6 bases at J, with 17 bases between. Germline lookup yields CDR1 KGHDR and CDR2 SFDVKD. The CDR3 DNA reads TGTGCCACCAGTGTCCTGGGACTCTTCGGGGATACGCAGTATTTT. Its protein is CATSVLGLFGDTQYF.

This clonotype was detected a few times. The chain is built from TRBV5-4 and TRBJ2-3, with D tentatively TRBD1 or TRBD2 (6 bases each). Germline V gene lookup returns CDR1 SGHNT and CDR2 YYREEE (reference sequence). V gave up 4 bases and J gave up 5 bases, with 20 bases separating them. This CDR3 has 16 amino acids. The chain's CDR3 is CASSPTGTRGGDTQYF. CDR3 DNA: TGTGCCAGCAGCCCTACCGGGACTCGAGGGGGAGATACGCAGTATTTT.

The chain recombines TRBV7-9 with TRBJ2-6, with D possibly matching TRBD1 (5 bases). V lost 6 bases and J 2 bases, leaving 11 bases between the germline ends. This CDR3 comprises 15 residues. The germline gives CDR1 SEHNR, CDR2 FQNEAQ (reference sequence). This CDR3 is CASRNTGPGANVLTF. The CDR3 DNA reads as TGTGCCAGCAGGAATACAGGCCCTGGGGCCAACGTCCTGACTTTC.

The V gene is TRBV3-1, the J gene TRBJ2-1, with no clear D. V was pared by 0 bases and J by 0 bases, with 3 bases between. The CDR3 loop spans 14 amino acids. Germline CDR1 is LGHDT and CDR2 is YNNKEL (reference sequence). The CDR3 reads CASSQESSYNEQFF. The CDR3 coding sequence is TGTGCCAGCAGCCAAGAGAGCTCCTACAATGAGCAGTTCTTC.

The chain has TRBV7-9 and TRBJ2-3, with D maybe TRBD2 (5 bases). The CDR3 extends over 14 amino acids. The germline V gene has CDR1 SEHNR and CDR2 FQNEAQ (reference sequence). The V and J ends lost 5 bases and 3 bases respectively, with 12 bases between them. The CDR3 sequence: CASSDDWRTDTQYF. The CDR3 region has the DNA TGTGCCAGCAGCGATGACTGGAGGACAGATACGCAGTATTTT.

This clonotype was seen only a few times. The CDR3, as DNA: TGTGCCAGCAGTTCGGGGGCTAACTACGAGCAGTACTTC. Residues: CASSSGANYEQYF. The V and J genes are TRBV12-3 or TRBV12-4 and TRBJ2-7, with D possibly being TRBD1 or TRBD2 (6 bases each). The length of the CDR3 is 13 residues. V was trimmed by 4 bases and J by 3 bases, leaving 10 bases between them.

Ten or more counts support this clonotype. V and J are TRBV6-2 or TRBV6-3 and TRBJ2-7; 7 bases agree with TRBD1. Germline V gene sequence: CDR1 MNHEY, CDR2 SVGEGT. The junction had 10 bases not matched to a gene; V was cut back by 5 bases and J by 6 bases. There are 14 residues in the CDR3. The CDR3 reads CASSRLTGIREQYV. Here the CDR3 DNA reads TGTGCCAGCAGTCGGCTGACAGGGATTCGCGAGCAGTACGTC.